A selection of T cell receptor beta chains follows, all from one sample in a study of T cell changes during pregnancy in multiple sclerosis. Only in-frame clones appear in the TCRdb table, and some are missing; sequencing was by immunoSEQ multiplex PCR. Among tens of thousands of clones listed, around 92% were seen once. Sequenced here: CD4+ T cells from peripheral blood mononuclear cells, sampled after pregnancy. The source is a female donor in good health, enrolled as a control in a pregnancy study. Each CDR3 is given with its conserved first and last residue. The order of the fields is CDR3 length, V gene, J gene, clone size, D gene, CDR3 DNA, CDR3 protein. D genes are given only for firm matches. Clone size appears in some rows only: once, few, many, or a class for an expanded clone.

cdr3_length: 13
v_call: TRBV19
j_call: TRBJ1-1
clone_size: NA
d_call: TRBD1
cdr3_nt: TGTGCCAGTAGGGGGCAGGGGGACACTGAAGCTTTCTTT
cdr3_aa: CASRGQGDTEAFF

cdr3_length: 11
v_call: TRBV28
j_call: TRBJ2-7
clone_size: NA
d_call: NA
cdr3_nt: TGTGCCAGCAGGGGGACTTTCGAGCAGTACTTC
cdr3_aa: CASRGTFEQYF

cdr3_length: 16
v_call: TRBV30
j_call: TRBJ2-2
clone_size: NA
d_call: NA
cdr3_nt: TGTGCCTGGGAGGCTGGGGACTCTTCGAGCACCGGGGAGCTGTTTTTT
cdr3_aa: CAWEAGDSSSTGELFF

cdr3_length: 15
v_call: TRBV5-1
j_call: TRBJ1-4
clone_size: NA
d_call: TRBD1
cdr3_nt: TGCGCCAGCAGCTTGGGGACAGGGTGGAATGAAAAACTGTTTTTT
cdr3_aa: CASSLGTGWNEKLFF

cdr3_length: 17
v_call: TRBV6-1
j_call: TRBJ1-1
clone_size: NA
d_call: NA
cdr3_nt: TGTGCCAGCAGTGAGGCCCAGGCGGCGGGGTCTAAGGCTGAAGCTTTCTTT
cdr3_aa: CASSEAQAAGSKAEAFF

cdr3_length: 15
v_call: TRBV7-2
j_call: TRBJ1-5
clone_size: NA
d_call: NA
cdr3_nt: TGTGCCAGCAGCGCAAGACAGAATAGCAATCAGCCCCAGCATTTT
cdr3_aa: CASSARQNSNQPQHF

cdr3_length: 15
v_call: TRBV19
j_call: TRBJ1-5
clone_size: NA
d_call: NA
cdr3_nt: TGTGCCAGTAGTTGGGGCAACCCTCCCAATCAGCCCCAGCATTTT
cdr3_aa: CASSWGNPPNQPQHF

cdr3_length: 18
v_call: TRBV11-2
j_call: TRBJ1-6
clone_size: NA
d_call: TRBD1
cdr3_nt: TGTGCCAGCAGCCCCAAAGACACCGGGACAGCCTATAATTCACCCCTCCACTTT
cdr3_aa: CASSPKDTGTAYNSPLHF

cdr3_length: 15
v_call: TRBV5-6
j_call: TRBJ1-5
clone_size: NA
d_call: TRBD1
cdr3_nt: TGTGCCAGCAGCTACAGGGGTGGTAGCAATCAGCCCCAGCATTTT
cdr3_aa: CASSYRGGSNQPQHF

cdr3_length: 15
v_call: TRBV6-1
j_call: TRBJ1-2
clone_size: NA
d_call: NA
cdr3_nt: TGTGCCAGCAGGACCGAGACAGGATTTAACTATGGCTACACCTTC
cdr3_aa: CASRTETGFNYGYTF

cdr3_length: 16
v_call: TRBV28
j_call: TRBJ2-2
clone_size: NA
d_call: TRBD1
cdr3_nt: TGTGCCAGCACCCCTACCCCCGACAGGGCTAGCGGGGAGCTGTTTTTT
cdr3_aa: CASTPTPDRASGELFF

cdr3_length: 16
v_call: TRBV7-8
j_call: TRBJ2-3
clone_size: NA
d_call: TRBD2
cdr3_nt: TGTGCCAGCAGCCAACCTAGCGGGGCGACGATGGATACGCAGTATTTT
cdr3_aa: CASSQPSGATMDTQYF

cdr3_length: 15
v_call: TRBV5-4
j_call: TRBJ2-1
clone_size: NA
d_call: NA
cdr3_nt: TGTGCCAGCAGCAACGGAAGGGACACTTACAATGAGCAGTTCTTC
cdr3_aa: CASSNGRDTYNEQFF

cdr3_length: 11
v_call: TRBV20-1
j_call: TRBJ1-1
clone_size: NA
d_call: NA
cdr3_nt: TGCAGTGCTTCGATCGGACTTGAAGCTTTCTTT
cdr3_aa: CSASIGLEAFF

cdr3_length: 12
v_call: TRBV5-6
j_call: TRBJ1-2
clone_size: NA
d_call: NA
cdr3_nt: TGTGCCAGCAGCGCCGGACCGGGGGGCTACACCTTC
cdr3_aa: CASSAGPGGYTF

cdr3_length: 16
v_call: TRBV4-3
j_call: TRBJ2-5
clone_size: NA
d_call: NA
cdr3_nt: TGCGCCAGCAGCCCCCGGACAGAAAATACCCAAGAGACCCAGTACTTC
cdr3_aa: CASSPRTENTQETQYF

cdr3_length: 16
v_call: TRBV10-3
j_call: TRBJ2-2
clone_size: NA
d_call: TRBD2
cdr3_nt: TGTGCCATCAGGCCAGCTAGCGGACCGAACACCGGGGAGCTGTTTTTT
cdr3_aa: CAIRPASGPNTGELFF

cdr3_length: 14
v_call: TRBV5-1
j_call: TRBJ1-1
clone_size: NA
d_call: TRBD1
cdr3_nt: TGCGCCAGCAGCGGGGACAGGGGGAACACTGAAGCTTTCTTT
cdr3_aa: CASSGDRGNTEAFF

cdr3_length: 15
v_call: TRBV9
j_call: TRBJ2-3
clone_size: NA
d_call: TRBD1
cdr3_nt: TGTGCCAGCAGCGTAGGGGACAGGGACGCAGATACGCAGTATTTT
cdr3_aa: CASSVGDRDADTQYF

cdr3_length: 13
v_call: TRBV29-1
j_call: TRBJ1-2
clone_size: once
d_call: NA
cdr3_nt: TGCAGCGTTGAAAAGGGACTCCTCTATGGCTACACCTTC
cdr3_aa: CSVEKGLLYGYTF

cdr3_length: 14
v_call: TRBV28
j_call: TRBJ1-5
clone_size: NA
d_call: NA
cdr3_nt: TGTGCCAGCAGACTCGACACCGGGGGTCAGCCCCAGCATTTT
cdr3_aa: CASRLDTGGQPQHF

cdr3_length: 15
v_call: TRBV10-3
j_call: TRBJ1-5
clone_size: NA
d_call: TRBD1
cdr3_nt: TGTGCCATCAGTGAGTCAGACAGGGGGTCTCAGCCCCAGCATTTT
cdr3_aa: CAISESDRGSQPQHF

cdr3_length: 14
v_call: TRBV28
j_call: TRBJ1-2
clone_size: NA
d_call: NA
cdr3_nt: TGTGCCAGCAGCCCTCCGGACAGATACTATGGCTACACCTTC
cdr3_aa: CASSPPDRYYGYTF

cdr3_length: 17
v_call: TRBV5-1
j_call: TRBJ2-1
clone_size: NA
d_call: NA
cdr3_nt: NA
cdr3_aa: CASSSGPVGQGAERPFF

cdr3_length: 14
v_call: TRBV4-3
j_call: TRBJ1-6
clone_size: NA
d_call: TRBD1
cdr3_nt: TGCGCCAGCAGCTTAGACAGGGGTAATTCACCCCTCCACTTT
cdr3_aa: CASSLDRGNSPLHF

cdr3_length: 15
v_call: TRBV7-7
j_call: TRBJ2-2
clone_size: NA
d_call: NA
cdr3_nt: TGTGCTAGCAGCACTGGACAGTCGAACACCGGGGAGCTGTTTTTT
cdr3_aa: CASSTGQSNTGELFF

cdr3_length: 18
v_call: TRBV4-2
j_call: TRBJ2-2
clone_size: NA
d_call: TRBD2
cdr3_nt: TGTGCCAGCAGCCAAGTCCGTCCGGGACTAGCGGGAACCGGGGAGCTGTTTTTT
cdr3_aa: CASSQVRPGLAGTGELFF

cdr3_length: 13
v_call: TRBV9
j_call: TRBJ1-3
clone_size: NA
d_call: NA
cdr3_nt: TGTGCCAGCAGCGTAGAGAGTGGAAACACCATATATTTT
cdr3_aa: CASSVESGNTIYF

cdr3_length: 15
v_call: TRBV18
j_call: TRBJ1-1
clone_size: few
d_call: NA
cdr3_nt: TGTGCCAGCTCACCCCTGGACAGTAGCAACACTGAAGCTTTCTTT
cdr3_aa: CASSPLDSSNTEAFF

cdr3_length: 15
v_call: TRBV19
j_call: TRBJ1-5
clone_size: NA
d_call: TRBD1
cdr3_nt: TGTGCCAGTAGGACGGGACAGGGGAGACATCAGCCCCAGCATTTT
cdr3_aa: CASRTGQGRHQPQHF

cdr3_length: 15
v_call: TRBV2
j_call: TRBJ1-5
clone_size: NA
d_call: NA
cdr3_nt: TGTGCCAGCAGGCGGTTAATGAATAGCAATCAGCCCCAGCATTTT
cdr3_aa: CASRRLMNSNQPQHF

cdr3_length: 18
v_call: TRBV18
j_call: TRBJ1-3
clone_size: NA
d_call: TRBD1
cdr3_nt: TGTGCCAGCTCACCACAGTTAGGGACAGACCTGCCTGGAAACACCATATATTTT
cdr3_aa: CASSPQLGTDLPGNTIYF

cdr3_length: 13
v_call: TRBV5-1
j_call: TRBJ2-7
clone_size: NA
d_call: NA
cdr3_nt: TGCGCCAGCAGCCTGGGCGGTTACTACGAGCAGTACTTC
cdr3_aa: CASSLGGYYEQYF

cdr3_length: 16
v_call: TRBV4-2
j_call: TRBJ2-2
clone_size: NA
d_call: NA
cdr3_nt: TGTGCCAGCAGCCCAGAGGCGGGGTGGGACACCGGGGAGCTGTTTTTT
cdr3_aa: CASSPEAGWDTGELFF

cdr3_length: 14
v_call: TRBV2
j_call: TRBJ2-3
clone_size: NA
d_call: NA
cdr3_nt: TGTGCCAGCAGCAAGGGACTCTTCACAGATACGCAGTATTTT
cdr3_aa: CASSKGLFTDTQYF

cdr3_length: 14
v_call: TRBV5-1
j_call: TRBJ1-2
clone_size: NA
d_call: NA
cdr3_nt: TGCGCCAGCAGGGACCGCCAGGGCGGTGCTGGCTACACCTTC
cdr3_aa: CASRDRQGGAGYTF

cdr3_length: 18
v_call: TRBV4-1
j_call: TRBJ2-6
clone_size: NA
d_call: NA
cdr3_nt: TGCGCCAGCAGCCAAGAGGTCGTCGGTAGCTCTGGGGCCAACGTCCTGACTTTC
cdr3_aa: CASSQEVVGSSGANVLTF

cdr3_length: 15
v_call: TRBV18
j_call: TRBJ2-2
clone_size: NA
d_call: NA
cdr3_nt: TGTGCCAGCTCACAGGGACGAGGGGGCACCGGGGAGCTGTTTTTT
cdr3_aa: CASSQGRGGTGELFF

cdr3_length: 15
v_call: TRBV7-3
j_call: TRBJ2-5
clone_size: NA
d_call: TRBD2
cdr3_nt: TGTGCCAGCAGCTTAAACCCCGGGGGGGGAGAGACCCAGTACTTC
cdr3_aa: CASSLNPGGGETQYF

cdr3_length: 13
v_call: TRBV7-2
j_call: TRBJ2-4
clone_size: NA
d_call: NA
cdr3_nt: TGTGCCAGCAGCTTAGAGCAGGGAAACATTCAGTACTTC
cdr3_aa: CASSLEQGNIQYF

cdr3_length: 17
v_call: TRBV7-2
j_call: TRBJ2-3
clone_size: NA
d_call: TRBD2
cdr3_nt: TGTGCCAGCAGCCCACTACTAGCGGGGGCCTTCACAGATACGCAGTATTTT
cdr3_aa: CASSPLLAGAFTDTQYF

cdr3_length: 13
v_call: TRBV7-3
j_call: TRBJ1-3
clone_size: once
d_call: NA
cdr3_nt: TGTGCCAGCAGCTTAGGGGCAAGGGACACCATATATTTT
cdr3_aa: CASSLGARDTIYF

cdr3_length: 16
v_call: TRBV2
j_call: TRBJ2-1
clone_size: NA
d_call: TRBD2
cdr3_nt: TGTGCCAGCAGTGAGGAACTAGCGGGGGGGAACAATGAGCAGTTCTTC
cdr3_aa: CASSEELAGGNNEQFF

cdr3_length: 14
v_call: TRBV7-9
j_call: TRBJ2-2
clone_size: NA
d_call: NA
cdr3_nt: TGTGCCAGCAGCTTAGCAGGGGCCCCCGGGGAGCTGTTTTTT
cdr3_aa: CASSLAGAPGELFF

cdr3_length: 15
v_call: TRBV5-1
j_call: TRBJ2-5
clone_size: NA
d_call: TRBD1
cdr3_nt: TGCGCCAGCAGTAGGGTCGGACAGGGGCAAGAGACCCAGTACTTC
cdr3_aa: CASSRVGQGQETQYF